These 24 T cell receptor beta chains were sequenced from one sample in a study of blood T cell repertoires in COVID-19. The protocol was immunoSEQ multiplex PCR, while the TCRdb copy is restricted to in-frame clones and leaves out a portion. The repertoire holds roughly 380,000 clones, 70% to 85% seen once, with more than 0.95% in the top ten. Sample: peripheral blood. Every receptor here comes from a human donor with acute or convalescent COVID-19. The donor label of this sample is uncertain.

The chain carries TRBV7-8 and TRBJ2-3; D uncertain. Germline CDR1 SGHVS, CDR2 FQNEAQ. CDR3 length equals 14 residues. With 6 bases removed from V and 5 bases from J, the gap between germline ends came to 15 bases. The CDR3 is CASRPGPVLDTQYF. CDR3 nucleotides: TGTGCCAGCAGGCCTGGTCCAGTTTTAGATACGCAGTATTTT.

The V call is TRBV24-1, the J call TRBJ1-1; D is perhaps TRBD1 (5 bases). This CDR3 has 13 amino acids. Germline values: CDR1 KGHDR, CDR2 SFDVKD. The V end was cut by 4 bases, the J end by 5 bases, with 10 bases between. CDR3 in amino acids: CATSEGPQTEAFF. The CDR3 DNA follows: TGTGCCACCAGTGAGGGGCCGCAAACTGAAGCTTTCTTT.

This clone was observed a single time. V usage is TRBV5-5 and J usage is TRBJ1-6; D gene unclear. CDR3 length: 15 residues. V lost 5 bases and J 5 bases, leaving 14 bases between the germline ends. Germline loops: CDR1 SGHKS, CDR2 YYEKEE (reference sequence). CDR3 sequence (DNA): TGTGCCAGCAGTCCGAGCGGGGTGAATAATTCACCCCTCCACTTT. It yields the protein CASSPSGVNNSPLHF.

The DNA for the CDR3 is TGTGCCAGCAGCTGGTCCGGGACAGGGAATGAAAAACTGTTTTTT. It yields the protein CASSWSGTGNEKLFF. The J gene is TRBJ1-4, the V gene TRBV7-8; TRBD1 matches at 9 bases. This CDR3 spans 15 amino acids. Trimming at V came to 4 bases and at J to 5 bases, leaving 5 bases not matched to a gene. Germline loops: CDR1 SGHVS, CDR2 FQNEAQ. Full variable domain (missing parts from reference TRBV7-8 and TRBJ1-4): GAGVSQSPRYKVAKRGQDVALRCDPISGHVSLFWYQQALGQGPEFLTYFQNEAQLDKSGLPSDRFFAERPEGSVSTLKIQRTQQEDSAVYLCASSWSGTGNEKLFFGSGTQLSVL.

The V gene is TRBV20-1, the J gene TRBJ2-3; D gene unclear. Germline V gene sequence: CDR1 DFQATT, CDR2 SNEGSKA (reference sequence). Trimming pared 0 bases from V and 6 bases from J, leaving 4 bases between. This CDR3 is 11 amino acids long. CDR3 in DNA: TGCAGTGCTAGAGATCAGGATACGCAGTATTTT. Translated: CSARDQDTQYF.

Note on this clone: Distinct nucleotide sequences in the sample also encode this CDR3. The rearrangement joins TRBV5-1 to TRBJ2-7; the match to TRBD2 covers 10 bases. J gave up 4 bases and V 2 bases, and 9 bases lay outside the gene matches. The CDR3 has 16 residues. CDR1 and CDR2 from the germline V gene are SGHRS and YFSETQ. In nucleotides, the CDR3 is TGCGCCAGCAGCTTAACTAGCGGGGCTATCAGTTACGAGCAGTACTTC. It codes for CASSLTSGAISYEQYF.

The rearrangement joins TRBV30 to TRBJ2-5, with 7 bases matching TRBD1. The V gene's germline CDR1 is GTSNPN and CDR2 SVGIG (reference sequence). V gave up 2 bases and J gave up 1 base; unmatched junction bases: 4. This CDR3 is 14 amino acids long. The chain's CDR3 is CAWSLDRIQETQYF. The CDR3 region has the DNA TGTGCCTGGAGTTTGGACAGGATCCAAGAGACCCAGTACTTC.

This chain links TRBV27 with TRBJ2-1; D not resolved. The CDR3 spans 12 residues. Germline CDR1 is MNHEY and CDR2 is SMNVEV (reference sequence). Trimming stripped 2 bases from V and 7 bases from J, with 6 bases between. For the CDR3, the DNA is TGTGCCAGCAGTTTAACCGGGAATGAGCAGTTCTTC. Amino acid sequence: CASSLTGNEQFF.

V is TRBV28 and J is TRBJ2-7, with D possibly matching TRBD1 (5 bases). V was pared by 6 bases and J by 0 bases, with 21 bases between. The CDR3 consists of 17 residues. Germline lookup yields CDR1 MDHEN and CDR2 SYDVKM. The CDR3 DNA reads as TGTGCCAGCAGCACCCGACAGACCTTCTCTAGCTCCTACGAGCAGTACTTC. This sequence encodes CASSTRQTFSSSYEQYF.

CDR3 amino acids: CSVVGSPVNDGTQYF. CDR3 sequence (DNA): TGCAGCGTTGTGGGCAGTCCCGTCAATGATGGTACGCAGTATTTT. V gene TRBV29-1 combines with J gene TRBJ2-3, with D uncertain. Germline V gene lookup returns CDR1 SQVTM and CDR2 ANQGSEA. Trimming removed 4 bases from V and 8 bases from J, with 22 bases in between. The CDR3 is made up of 15 amino acids.

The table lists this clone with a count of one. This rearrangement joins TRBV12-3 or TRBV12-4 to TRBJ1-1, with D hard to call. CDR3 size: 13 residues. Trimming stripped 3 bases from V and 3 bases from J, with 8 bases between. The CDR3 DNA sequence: TGTGCCAGCAGTTTTAGAACCCACACTGAAGCTTTCTTT. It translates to CASSFRTHTEAFF.

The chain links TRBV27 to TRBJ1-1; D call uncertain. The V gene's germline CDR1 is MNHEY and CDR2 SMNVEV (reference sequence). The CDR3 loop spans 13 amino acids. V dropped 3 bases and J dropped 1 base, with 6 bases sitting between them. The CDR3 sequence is CASSFGPNTEAFF. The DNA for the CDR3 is TGTGCCAGCAGTTTTGGGCCGAACACTGAAGCTTTCTTT.

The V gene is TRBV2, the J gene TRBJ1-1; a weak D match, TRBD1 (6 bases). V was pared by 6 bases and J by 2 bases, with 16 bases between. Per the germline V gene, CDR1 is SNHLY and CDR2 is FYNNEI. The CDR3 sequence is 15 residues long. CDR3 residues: CASSSRGIRNTEAFF. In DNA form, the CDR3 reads TGTGCCAGCAGCTCCAGGGGCATCCGAAACACTGAAGCTTTCTTT.

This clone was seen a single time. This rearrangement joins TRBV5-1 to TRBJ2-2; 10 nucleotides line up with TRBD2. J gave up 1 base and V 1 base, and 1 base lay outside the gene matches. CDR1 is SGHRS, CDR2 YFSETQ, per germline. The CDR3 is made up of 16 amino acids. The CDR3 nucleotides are TGCGCCAGCAGCTTGACTAGCGGGGTGAACACCGGGGAGCTGTTTTTT. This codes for CASSLTSGVNTGELFF.

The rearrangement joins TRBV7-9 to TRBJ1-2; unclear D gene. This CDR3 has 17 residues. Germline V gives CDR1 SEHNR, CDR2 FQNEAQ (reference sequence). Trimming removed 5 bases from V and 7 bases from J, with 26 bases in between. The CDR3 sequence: CASSPHFTELLVPGYTF. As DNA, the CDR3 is TGTGCCAGCAGCCCCCACTTTACGGAGCTATTAGTACCTGGCTACACCTTC.

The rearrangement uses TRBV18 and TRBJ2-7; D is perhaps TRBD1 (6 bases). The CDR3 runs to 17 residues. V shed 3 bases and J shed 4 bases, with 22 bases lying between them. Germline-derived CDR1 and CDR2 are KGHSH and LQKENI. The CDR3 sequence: CASSPPLTGLTRYEQYF. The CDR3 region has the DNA TGTGCCAGCTCACCCCCTCTCACAGGGCTAACGCGTTACGAGCAGTACTTC.

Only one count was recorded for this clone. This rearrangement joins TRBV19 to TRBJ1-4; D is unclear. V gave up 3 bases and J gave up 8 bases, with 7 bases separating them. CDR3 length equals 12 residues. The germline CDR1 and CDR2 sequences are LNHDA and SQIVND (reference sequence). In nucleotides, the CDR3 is TGTGCCAGTAGTATCTACGGGGAAAAACTGTTTTTT. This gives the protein CASSIYGEKLFF.

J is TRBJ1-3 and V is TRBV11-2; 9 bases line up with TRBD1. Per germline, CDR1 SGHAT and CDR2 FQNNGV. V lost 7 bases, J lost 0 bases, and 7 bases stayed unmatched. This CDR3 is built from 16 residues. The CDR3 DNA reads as TGTGCCAGCACCCACAGGGGGCTGAGCTCTGGAAACACCATATATTTT. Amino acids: CASTHRGLSSGNTIYF. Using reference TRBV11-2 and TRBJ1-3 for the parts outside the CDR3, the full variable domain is EAGVAQSPRYKIIEKRQSVAFWCNPISGHATLYWYQQILGQGPKLLIQFQNNGVVDDSQLPKDRFSAERLKGVDSTLKIQPAKLEDSAVYLCASTHRGLSSGNTIYFGEGSWLTVV.

As DNA, the CDR3 is TGTGCCAGCAGCCAAGTTAACTCCGGGACAGCCCAAGAGACCCAGTACTTC. Translated, it gives CASSQVNSGTAQETQYF. This chain links TRBV4-2 with TRBJ2-5; 7 bases map to TRBD1. Germline CDR1 reads LGHNA; CDR2 reads YNFKEQ. The length of the CDR3 is 17 residues. V was pared by 1 base and J by 1 base, with 9 bases of the junction left unmatched.

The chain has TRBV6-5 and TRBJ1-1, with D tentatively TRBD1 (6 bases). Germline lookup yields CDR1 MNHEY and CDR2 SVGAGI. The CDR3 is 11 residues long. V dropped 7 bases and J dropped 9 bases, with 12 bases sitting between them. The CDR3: CASITGTQAFF. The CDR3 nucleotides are TGTGCCAGCATCACCGGGACACAAGCTTTCTTT.

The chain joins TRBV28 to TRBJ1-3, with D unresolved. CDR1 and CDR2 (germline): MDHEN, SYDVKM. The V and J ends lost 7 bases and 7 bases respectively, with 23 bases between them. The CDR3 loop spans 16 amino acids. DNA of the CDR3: TGTGCCAGCACCGAACCAAAGGGCCCGGGGAGGAACACCATATATTTT. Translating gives CASTEPKGPGRNTIYF.

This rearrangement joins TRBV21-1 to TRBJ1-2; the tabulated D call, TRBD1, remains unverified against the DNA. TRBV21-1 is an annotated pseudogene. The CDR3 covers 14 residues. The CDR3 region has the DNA TGTGCCAGCAGCGCCGGGACAGTTCAATATGGCTACACCTTC. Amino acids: CASSAGTVQYGYTF.

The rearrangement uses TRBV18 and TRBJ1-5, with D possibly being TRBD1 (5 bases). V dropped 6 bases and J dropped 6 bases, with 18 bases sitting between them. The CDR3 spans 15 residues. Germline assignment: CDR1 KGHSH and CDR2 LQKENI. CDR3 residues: CASSRRQSEGQPQHF. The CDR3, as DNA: TGTGCCAGCTCCCGCAGACAGTCGGAAGGTCAGCCCCAGCATTTT.

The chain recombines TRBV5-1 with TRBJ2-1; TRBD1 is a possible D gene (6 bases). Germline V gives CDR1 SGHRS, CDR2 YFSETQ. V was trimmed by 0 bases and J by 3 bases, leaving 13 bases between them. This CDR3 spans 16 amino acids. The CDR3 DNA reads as TGCGCCAGCAGCTTGGCAGGGGACGGCAACTACAATGAGCAGTTCTTC. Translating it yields CASSLAGDGNYNEQFF.